This TCR beta chain was sequenced in a study of T cells after yellow fever vaccination. Study-level results: Faster peaking, at day 5 versus 15, marked a secondary response that was weaker. There was a possibility that FACS-sorted repertoires contained abundant clonotypes contaminating from the bulk population. Booster samples showed a return of most primary-vaccination clones (about 96% CD4, approximately 85% CD8).

This clonotype has more than one count but fewer than ten. Its antigen is unidentified. A process of 5'RACE template switching, which added a universal primer site and UMIs, was used to make TCR cDNA. TCRdb reprocessed the 5' RACE reads via MiXCR and lists one record per CDR3 protein. Here the sample spans under 200,000 distinct CDR3 sequences, approximately 9.9% being singletons. Germline CDR1 SGHTA, CDR2 FQGNSA. This CDR3 is built from 14 residues. V was trimmed by 3 bases and J by 7 bases, leaving 16 bases between them. The chain recombines TRBV7-2 with TRBJ2-7, with D maybe TRBD2 (5 bases). Specimen: CD8+ T cells sorted from PBMCs, collected 15 days after the yellow fever booster vaccination. The receptor was derived from a man aged 18-30 years who received the YFV17D yellow fever vaccine. Written as DNA, the CDR3 is TGTGCCAGCAGCTTCAGCGGAACGGCCTTAGAGCAGTACTTC. This sequence encodes CASSFSGTALEQYF.